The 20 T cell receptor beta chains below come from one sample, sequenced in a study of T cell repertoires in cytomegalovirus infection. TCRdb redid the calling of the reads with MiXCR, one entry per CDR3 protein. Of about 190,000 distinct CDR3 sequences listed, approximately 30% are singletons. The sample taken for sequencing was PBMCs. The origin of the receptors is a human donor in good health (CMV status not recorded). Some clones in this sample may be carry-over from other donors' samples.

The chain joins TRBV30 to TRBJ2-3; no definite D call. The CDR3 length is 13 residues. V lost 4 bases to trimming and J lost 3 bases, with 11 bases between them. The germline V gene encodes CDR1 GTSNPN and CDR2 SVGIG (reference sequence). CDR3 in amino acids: CAWTFGLTDTQYF. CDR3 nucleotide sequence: TGTGCCTGGACTTTCGGCCTTACAGATACGCAGTATTTT.

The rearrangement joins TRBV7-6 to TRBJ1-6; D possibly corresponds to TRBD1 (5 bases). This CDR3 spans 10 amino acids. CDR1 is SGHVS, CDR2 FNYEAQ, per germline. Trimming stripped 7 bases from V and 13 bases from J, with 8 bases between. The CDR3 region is CASTGTPLHF. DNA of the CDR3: TGTGCCAGCACAGGGACCCCCCTCCACTTT.

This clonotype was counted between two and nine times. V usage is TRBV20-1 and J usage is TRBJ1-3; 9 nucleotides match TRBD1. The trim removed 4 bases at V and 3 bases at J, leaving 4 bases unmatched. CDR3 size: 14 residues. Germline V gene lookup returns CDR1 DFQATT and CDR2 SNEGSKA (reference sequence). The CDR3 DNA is TGCAGTGCTAACCGGGACAGGGATGGAAACACCATATATTTT. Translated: CSANRDRDGNTIYF.

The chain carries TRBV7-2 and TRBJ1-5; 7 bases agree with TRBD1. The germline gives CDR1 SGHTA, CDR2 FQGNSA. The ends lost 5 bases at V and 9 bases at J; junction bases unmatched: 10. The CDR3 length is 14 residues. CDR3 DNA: TGTGCCAGCAGCCCACGGGACAGCTCACGGCCCCAGCATTTT. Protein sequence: CASSPRDSSRPQHF. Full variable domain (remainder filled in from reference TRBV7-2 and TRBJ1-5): GAGVSQSPSNKVTEKGKDVELRCDPISGHTALYWYRQSLGQGLEFLIYFQGNSAPDKSGLPSDRFSAERTGGSVSTLTIQRTQQEDSAVYLCASSPRDSSRPQHFGDGTRLSIL.

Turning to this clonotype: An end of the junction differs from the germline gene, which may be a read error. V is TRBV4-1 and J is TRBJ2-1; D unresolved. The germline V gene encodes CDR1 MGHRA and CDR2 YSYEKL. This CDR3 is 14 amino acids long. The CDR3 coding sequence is TGCGCCAGCAGCCCCACCTTTCAGGTTTCGGAGCAGTCCTTC. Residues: CASSPTFQVSEQSF.

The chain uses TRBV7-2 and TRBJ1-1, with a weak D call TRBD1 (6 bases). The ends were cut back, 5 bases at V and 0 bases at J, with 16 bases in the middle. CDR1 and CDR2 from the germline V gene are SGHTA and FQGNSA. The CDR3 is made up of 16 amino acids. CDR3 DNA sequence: TGTGCCAGCAGCCCCCGACAGGATCGGATGAACACTGAAGCTTTCTTT. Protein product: CASSPRQDRMNTEAFF.

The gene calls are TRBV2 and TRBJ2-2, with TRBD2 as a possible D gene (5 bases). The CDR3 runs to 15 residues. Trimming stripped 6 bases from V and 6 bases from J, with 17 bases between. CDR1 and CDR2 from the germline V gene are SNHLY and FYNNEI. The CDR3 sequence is CASREPGKDAGELFF. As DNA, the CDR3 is TGTGCCAGCAGGGAACCGGGGAAGGACGCCGGGGAGCTGTTTTTT.

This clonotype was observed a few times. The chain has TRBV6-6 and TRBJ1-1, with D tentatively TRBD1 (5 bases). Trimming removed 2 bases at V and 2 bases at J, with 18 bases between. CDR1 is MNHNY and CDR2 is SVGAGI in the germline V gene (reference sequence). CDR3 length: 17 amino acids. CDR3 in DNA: TGTGCCAGCAGTTACGGGGGAATTGCAGGGATAAACACTGAAGCTTTCTTT. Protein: CASSYGGIAGINTEAFF.

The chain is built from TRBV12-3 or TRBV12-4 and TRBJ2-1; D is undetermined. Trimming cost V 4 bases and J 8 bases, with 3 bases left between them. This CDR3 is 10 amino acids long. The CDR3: CASSWDEQFF. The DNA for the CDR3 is TGTGCCAGCAGTTGGGATGAGCAGTTCTTC.

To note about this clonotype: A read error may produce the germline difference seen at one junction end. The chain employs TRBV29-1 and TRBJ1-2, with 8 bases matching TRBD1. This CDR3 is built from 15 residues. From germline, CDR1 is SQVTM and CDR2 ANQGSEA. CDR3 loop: CSVEAPQGDDYGYTF. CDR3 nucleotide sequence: TGTAGCGTTGAAGCCCCACAGGGGGACGACTATGGCTACACCTTC.

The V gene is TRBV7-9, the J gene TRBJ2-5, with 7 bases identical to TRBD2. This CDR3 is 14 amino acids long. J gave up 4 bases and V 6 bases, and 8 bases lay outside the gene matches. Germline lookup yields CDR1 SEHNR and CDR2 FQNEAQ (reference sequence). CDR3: CASRGLFGGETQYF. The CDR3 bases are TGTGCCAGCAGGGGACTATTCGGTGGAGAGACCCAGTACTTC.

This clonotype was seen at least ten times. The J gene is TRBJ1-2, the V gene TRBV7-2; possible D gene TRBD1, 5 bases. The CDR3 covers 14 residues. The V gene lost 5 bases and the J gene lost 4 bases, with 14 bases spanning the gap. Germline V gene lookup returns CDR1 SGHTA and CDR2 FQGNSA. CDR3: CASSPAGTPYGYTF. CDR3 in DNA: TGTGCCAGCAGCCCAGCCGGGACCCCCTATGGCTACACCTTC.

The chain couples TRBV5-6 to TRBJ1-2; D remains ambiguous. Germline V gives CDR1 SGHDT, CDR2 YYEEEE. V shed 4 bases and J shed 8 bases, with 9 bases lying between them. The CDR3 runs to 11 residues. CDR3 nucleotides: TGTGCCAGCAGCCGGCGGGAGGGCTACACCTTC. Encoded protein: CASSRREGYTF.

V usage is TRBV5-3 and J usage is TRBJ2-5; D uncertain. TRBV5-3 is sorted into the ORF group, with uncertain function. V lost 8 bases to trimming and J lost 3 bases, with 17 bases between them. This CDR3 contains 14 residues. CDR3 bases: TGTGCCAGCACCCTGGCGGCCTGGAAAGAGACCCAGTACTTC. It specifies CASTLAAWKETQYF.

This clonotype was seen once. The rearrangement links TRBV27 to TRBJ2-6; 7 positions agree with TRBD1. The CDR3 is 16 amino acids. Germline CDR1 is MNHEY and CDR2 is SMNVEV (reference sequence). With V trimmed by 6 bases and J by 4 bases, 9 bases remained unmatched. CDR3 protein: CASRSGQQHGANVLTF. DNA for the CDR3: TGTGCCAGCAGATCGGGACAGCAGCACGGGGCCAACGTCCTGACTTTC.

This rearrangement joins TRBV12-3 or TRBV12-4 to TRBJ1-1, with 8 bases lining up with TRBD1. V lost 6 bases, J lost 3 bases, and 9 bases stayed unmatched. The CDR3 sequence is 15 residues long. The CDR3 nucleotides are TGTGCCAGCAGGTATAGACAGGGGTACGACACTGAAGCTTTCTTT. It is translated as CASRYRQGYDTEAFF.

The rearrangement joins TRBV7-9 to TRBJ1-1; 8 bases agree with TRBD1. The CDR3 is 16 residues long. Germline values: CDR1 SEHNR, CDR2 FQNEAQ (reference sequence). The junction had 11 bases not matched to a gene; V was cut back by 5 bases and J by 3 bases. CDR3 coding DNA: TGTGCCAGCAGCCTGGGGCAGGGGGCGTTGGACACTGAAGCTTTCTTT. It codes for CASSLGQGALDTEAFF.

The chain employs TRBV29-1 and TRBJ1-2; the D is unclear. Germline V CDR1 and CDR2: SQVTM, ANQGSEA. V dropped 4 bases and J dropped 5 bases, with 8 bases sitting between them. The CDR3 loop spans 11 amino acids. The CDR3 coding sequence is TGCAGCGTTGGGACCATTTATGGCTACACCTTC. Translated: CSVGTIYGYTF.

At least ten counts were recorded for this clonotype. The CDR3 reads CASTWEEETGELFF. CDR3 DNA sequence: TGTGCCAGCACTTGGGAGGAAGAAACCGGGGAGCTGTTTTTT. The chain couples TRBV11-1 to TRBJ2-2; D perhaps matches TRBD2 (6 bases). The CDR3 length is 14 residues. Germline V CDR1 and CDR2: SGHAT, FQDESV (reference sequence). Trimming removed 7 bases at V and 5 bases at J, with 14 bases between.

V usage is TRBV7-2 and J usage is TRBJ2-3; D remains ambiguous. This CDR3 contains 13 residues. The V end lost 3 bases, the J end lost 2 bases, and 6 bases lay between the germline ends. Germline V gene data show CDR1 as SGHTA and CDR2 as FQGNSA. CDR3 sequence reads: CASSFESTDTQYF. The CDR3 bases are TGTGCCAGCAGCTTTGAGTCCACAGATACGCAGTATTTT.